This T cell receptor (beta chain) is from a study of blood T cell repertoires in COVID-19. Participants' reported clinical history set cohort assignment. Symptom resolution, clearance, or two negative PCRs marked the recovered donors of Cohort 3. V was pared by 3 bases and J by 7 bases, with 13 bases between. Germline assignment: CDR1 SGHDT and CDR2 YYEEEE. This CDR3 contains 13 residues. In the original processing: Amplification from reference gene primers served as the basis for estimated nucleated cell counts. Profiled with immunoSEQ multiplex PCR; TCRdb holds only in-frame clones, not every one. That table is the source of V, J and clone size, and D and trimming were worked out from the DNA. Of roughly 400,000 clones listed, roughly 91% are singletons.

Sequences were obtained from PBMCs or T cells enriched from blood (not recorded which). This sequence originates from a man aged 18 to 30 who had recovered from COVID-19. The chain has TRBV5-6 and TRBJ1-2; maybe TRBD1 (6 bases). The CDR3 loop reads CASSSPGTLGYTF. CDR3 in DNA: TGTGCCAGCAGCTCACCAGGGACACTTGGCTACACCTTC.